One and the same sample provided the 20 T cell receptor beta chains below, sequenced in a study of blood T cell repertoires in COVID-19 (dated by TCRdb to 2019 to 2021). The method was the immunoSEQ multiplex PCR assay. TCRdb provides this immuneACCESS table in a form limited to in-frame rearrangements. Some clones are lacking; in checked studies, under half of them reflect an unresolved V gene, and why the rest are absent is not known. The sample data list about 200,000 clones, and around 80% of these were observed just once. Of the sample, around 14% is held by the ten largest clones. The material sequenced was peripheral blood. These receptors all come from a human donor in a cohort sampled during active COVID-19.

V is TRBV29-1 and J is TRBJ1-1, with 11 bases identical to TRBD1. The junction had 7 bases not matched to a gene; V was cut back by 3 bases and J by 4 bases. The CDR3 extends over 15 amino acids. The V gene's germline CDR1 is SQVTM and CDR2 ANQGSEA. As DNA, the CDR3 is TGCAGCGTTGAGTATGCGGGACAGGGGGGCACTGAAGCTTTCTTT. Translation: CSVEYAGQGGTEAFF.

V usage is TRBV28 and J usage is TRBJ2-7, with 10 bases matching TRBD1. The CDR3 runs 16 residues. CDR1 MDHEN and CDR2 SYDVKM come from the germline V gene. After removal of 5 bases from V and 6 bases from J, the junction contained 13 bases not matched to a gene. In nucleotides, the CDR3 is TGTGCCAGCAGTCCGCCTAGGGACAGGGGAGGTCGCGAGCAGTACTTC. This encodes CASSPPRDRGGREQYF. Full variable domain (missing parts from reference TRBV28 and TRBJ2-7): DVKVTQSSRYLVKRTGEKVFLECVQDMDHENMFWYRQDPGLGLRLIYFSYDVKMKEKGDIPEGYSVSREKKERFSLILESASTNQTSMYLCASSPPRDRGGREQYFGPGTRLTVT.

The J gene is TRBJ1-1, the V gene TRBV27, with 9 nucleotides matching TRBD1. Germline-derived CDR1 and CDR2 are MNHEY and SMNVEV (reference sequence). This CDR3 has 15 residues. Germline trimming cut 5 bases from V and 3 bases from J; bases unmatched to any gene: 7. This CDR3 reads CASSQGQGVHTEAFF. For the CDR3, the DNA is TGTGCCAGCAGTCAGGGACAGGGAGTTCACACTGAAGCTTTCTTT.

DNA for the CDR3: TGTGCCAGCAGCTTTCGAGGGGAAAAACTGTTTTTT. It yields the protein CASSFRGEKLFF. The gene calls are TRBV3-1 (or the pseudogene TRBV3-2) and TRBJ1-4; D gene unclear. Trimming left V 5 bases short and J 8 bases short, with 9 bases between. CDR3 length equals 12 residues. Per the germline V gene, CDR1 is LGHDT and CDR2 is YNNKEL (reference sequence).

The V gene is TRBV10-2, the J gene TRBJ2-3; D is perhaps TRBD1 (5 bases). With 5 bases removed from V and 0 bases from J, the gap between germline ends came to 12 bases. Germline V gives CDR1 WSHSY, CDR2 SAAADI. The CDR3 has 15 amino acids. This CDR3 is CASSLGRASTDTQYF. CDR3 DNA sequence: TGCGCCAGCAGTTTGGGCAGGGCTAGCACAGATACGCAGTATTTT.

The chain is built from TRBV5-1 and TRBJ2-7, with 12 bases matching TRBD2. Germline assignment: CDR1 SGHRS and CDR2 YFSETQ. This CDR3 region has 15 residues. The junction had 4 bases not matched to a gene; V was cut back by 5 bases and J by 1 base. CDR3 sequence reads: CASRLGTSGSYEQYF. Here the CDR3 DNA reads TGCGCCAGCAGGCTTGGGACTAGCGGGTCCTACGAGCAGTACTTC.

The chain has TRBV5-6 and TRBJ1-2; 8 bases align to TRBD1. Germline-derived CDR1 and CDR2 are SGHDT and YYEEEE. There are 18 residues in the CDR3. The V and J ends lost 0 bases and 7 bases, in that order; junction bases with no gene match: 17. CDR3 DNA sequence: TGTGCCAGCAGCTTGGTAACCCCATTTGGACAGGGAACAGGTGGCTACACCTTC. As protein: CASSLVTPFGQGTGGYTF.

About this clone itself: Other DNA sequences in this sample translate to the same CDR3. V gene TRBV4-1 combines with J gene TRBJ2-1, with 12 nucleotides matching TRBD2. The CDR3 is 14 amino acids. Germline CDR1 and CDR2: MGHRA and YSYEKL. V trimming: 5 bases; J trimming: 4 bases; junction bases outside the gene matches: 0. CDR3 in amino acids: CASSGLAGYNEQFF. For the CDR3, the DNA is TGCGCCAGCAGCGGACTAGCGGGATACAATGAGCAGTTCTTC.

The V gene is TRBV5-6, the J gene TRBJ2-7, with 8 bases matching TRBD1. The CDR3 has 13 amino acids. Per the germline V gene, CDR1 is SGHDT and CDR2 is YYEEEE. V was clipped by 0 bases and J by 12 bases; unmatched bases: 8. The CDR3, as DNA: TGTGCCAGCAGCTTGGGCCGGGACAGGCCGCGGTACTTC. It codes for CASSLGRDRPRYF.

The chain is built from TRBV2 and TRBJ2-3, with D possibly being TRBD2 (6 bases). The V and J ends lost 4 bases and 3 bases respectively, with 11 bases between them. This CDR3 has 14 residues. Germline V lookup: CDR1 SNHLY, CDR2 FYNNEI. The CDR3 DNA reads TGTGCCAGCAGTGTCGGGGGAGCAACAGATACGCAGTATTTT. Protein: CASSVGGATDTQYF. Full variable domain (remainder filled in from reference TRBV2 and TRBJ2-3): EPEVTQTPSHQVTQMGQEVILRCVPISNHLYFYWYRQILGQKVEFLVSFYNNEISEKSEIFDDQFSVERPDGSNFTLKIRSTKLEDSAMYFCASSVGGATDTQYFGPGTRLTVL.

The chain employs TRBV21-1 and TRBJ2-1; the table's D call TRBD2 went unverified against the DNA. TRBV21-1 is described as a pseudogene. CDR3 length equals 21 residues. The CDR3: CASSKGLAGVPGGGKHNEQFF. Written as DNA, the CDR3 is TGTGCCAGCAGCAAAGGGCTAGCGGGAGTCCCTGGGGGGGGGAAGCATAATGAGCAGTTCTTC.

The V gene is TRBV9, the J gene TRBJ2-7; D is uncertain. V dropped 0 bases and J dropped 3 bases, with 10 bases sitting between them. The CDR3 loop spans 14 amino acids. From germline, CDR1 is SGDLS and CDR2 YYNGEE. The CDR3 DNA sequence: TGTGCCAGCAGCGTAGGAGTCCCTAACTACGAGCAGTACTTC. Translation: CASSVGVPNYEQYF.

The chain links TRBV5-1 to TRBJ1-6; TRBD1 is a possible D gene (6 bases). The germline V gene has CDR1 SGHRS and CDR2 YFSETQ. V gave up 4 bases and J gave up 8 bases, with 16 bases separating them. The CDR3 has 15 amino acids. CDR3 DNA: TGCGCCAGCAGCCCGGGGCAGGGGTTCTATTCACCCCTCCACTTT. Encoded protein: CASSPGQGFYSPLHF.

The V call is TRBV6-6, the J call TRBJ2-7, with 10 bases matching TRBD2. The germline V gene encodes CDR1 MNHNY and CDR2 SVGAGI (reference sequence). The J segment lost 5 bases and the V segment lost 6 bases, leaving 4 bases of the junction unmatched. The CDR3 consists of 13 residues. CDR3 loop: CASREREGDEQYF. The CDR3 region has the DNA TGTGCCAGCAGGGAGCGGGAGGGGGACGAGCAGTACTTC.

This chain uses TRBV30 with TRBJ2-1, with TRBD2 matching over 10 bases. Germline loops: CDR1 GTSNPN, CDR2 SVGIG (reference sequence). Unmatched junction bases numbered 16, after V lost 0 bases and J lost 8 bases. The CDR3 has 18 residues. This CDR3 is CAWSVHGKASGRMYEQFF. The CDR3 coding sequence is TGTGCCTGGAGTGTACACGGGAAGGCTAGCGGGAGAATGTATGAGCAGTTCTTC. Looking up the rest from reference TRBV30 and TRBJ2-1 gives the full variable domain: SQTIHQWPATLVQPVGSPLSLECTVEGTSNPNLYWYRQAAGRGLQLLFYSVGIGQISSEVPQNLSASRPQDRQFILSSKKLLLSDSGFYLCAWSVHGKASGRMYEQFFGPGTRLTVL.

This clone has only one observation. The chain uses TRBV2 and TRBJ2-5; D unclear. V lost 5 bases and J lost 1, with 11 bases in between. CDR1 and CDR2 (germline): SNHLY, FYNNEI. The CDR3 runs to 14 residues. CDR3 coding DNA: TGTGCCAGCAGTCCCTCGGCAGGCCAAGAGACCCAGTACTTC. Protein: CASSPSAGQETQYF.

The J gene is TRBJ2-7, the V gene TRBV10-2; TRBD1 matches at 12 bases. Germline trimming cut 6 bases from V and 4 bases from J; bases unmatched to any gene: 7. Germline V gene lookup returns CDR1 WSHSY and CDR2 SAAADI. The CDR3 length is 15 residues. CDR3 DNA sequence: TGCGCCAGCAGCCCCGGGACAGGGGGCTTTTACGAGCAGTACTTC. Its protein is CASSPGTGGFYEQYF.

V gene TRBV28 combines with J gene TRBJ1-5; 8 bases align to TRBD1. Germline V gene data show CDR1 as MDHEN and CDR2 as SYDVKM. The V gene end was trimmed by 5 bases and the J gene end by 4 bases; junction bases not matched to a gene: 7. The CDR3 runs 15 residues. As DNA, the CDR3 is TGTGCCAGCAGTAGACAGGGGCATCGGAATCAGCCCCAGCATTTT. As protein: CASSRQGHRNQPQHF.

The V and J genes are TRBV5-1 and TRBJ2-5; 9 bases are a match to TRBD2. J gave up 5 bases and V 2 bases, and 10 bases lay outside the gene matches. From germline, CDR1 is SGHRS and CDR2 YFSETQ. The CDR3 has 16 residues. The CDR3 here is CASSFWAGGGRETQYF. DNA for the CDR3: TGCGCCAGCAGCTTTTGGGCGGGAGGGGGGCGCGAGACCCAGTACTTC.

The V gene is TRBV28, the J gene TRBJ2-7, with TRBD2 matching over 15 bases. The CDR3 loop spans 19 amino acids. Germline V CDR1 and CDR2: MDHEN, SYDVKM. The V gene end was trimmed by 5 bases and the J gene end by 3 bases; junction bases not matched to a gene: 14. DNA for the CDR3: TGTGCCAGCAGTCCATACCTCGGGACTAGCGGGAGGATTGACTACGAGCAGTACTTC. It translates to CASSPYLGTSGRIDYEQYF.